The T cell receptor beta chain described here comes from a study of T cell repertoires in cytomegalovirus infection. Study information: CMV infection together with matching HLA type was indicated by public TCR beta signatures. Study-wide results and limits: Identification of carriers of CMV plus the relevant HLA was achieved through cumulative public TCR beta family frequency. Clonotypes of TCR beta that were HLA-C-restricted and CMV-specific dominated the ex vivo response.

Using its own MiXCR run on the reads, TCRdb lists one record per CDR3 protein. The table shows 680,000 or so distinct CDR3 sequences, with 30% to 40% occurring only once. V was pared by 0 bases and J by 5 bases, with 5 bases between. From germline, CDR1 is GTSNPN and CDR2 SVGIG (reference sequence). This CDR3 contains 13 residues. In regard to this clonotype: What it recognizes is unknown.

Here the sequenced sample was cultured PBMCs, taken from culture after CMV antigen stimulation. The chain links TRBV30 to TRBJ1-6; no clear D gene. This clonotype originated in a human donor in good health (CMV status not recorded). Some clones in this sample may be carry-over from other donors' samples. CDR3 sequence reads: CAWSVPNNSPLHF. In DNA, the CDR3 is TGTGCCTGGAGTGTGCCGAATAATTCACCCCTCCACTTT.